The clone carrying this T cell receptor beta chain has more than one count but fewer than ten. The CDR3 is 14 residues long. With V trimmed by 2 bases and J by 0 bases, 4 bases remained unmatched. Germline V gives CDR1 DFQATT, CDR2 SNEGSKA (reference sequence). These data are taken from a study of T-cell reconstitution after alpha-beta-depleted transplantation in children. Preparation of the TCRbeta library was carried out with unique molecular identifiers. TCRdb used MiXCR to reprocess the PCR reads, holding one entry per CDR3 protein. The sample consists of a few hundred thousand distinct CDR3 sequences, roughly 30% of them appearing once.

The gene calls are TRBV20-1 and TRBJ2-7; 7 bases line up with TRBD2. The sequences come from PBMCs, collected before TCRalphabeta/CD19-depleted stem cell transplant. The sequence came from a boy younger than two with Wiskott-Aldrich syndrome, due to receive a stem cell transplant. Here the CDR3 DNA reads TGCAGTGCTAGACGACTAGCAGTCTCCTACGAGCAGTACTTC. Translated: CSARRLAVSYEQYF.